This TCR beta chain was captured in a study of blood T cell repertoires in COVID-19. Overall study: There were acute and convalescent COVID-19 samples, and they came from the United States, Italy and Spain. PBMCs, B-cell-depleted T cells, or T cells were the source of the cDNA or gDNA that made up the material.

Looked up from germline, CDR1 is LNHDA and CDR2 is SQIVND (reference sequence). CDR3 length: 13 amino acids. V was cut by 6 bases and J by 5 bases, with 13 bases left in between. In the study's own analysis: Amplified reference gene primers provided the basis for estimating nucleated cell counts. TCRdb keeps only in-frame clones here, not all; method: immunoSEQ multiplex PCR. V and J calls and clone size are as listed in that table; D and trimming were resolved from the DNA. The profile shows under 250,000 clones, around 86% of them singletons. This chain links TRBV19 with TRBJ2-5; D is perhaps TRBD1 (6 bases). Sequences were obtained from peripheral blood. This TCR was sampled from a woman aged 60-75 years who had recovered from COVID-19. The CDR3 loop reads CASSLGAWETQYF. DNA for the CDR3: TGTGCCAGTAGCCTGGGGGCGTGGGAGACCCAGTACTTC.